This TCR beta chain appears in the sequencing data of a study of blood T cell repertoires in COVID-19. Study overall: COVID-19 samples, acute and convalescent, were from the United States, Italy and Spain. T cells, B-cell-depleted T cells, or PBMCs provided the cDNA or gDNA that served as material.

In the authors' methods: Amplifying reference gene primers gave estimates of nucleated cell counts. Sequencing used immunoSEQ multiplex PCR; TCRdb keeps in-frame clones, though not all of them. V, J and clone size are those of that table, while D and trimming were read from the DNA. The repertoire consists of 130,000 to 150,000 clones, with around 84% occurring once and the leading ten covering approximately 2.5%. A remark on this clone: Mismatch with germline at one junction end may stem from a read error.

CDR3 size: 16 residues. Germline V gene lookup returns CDR1 LGHDT and CDR2 YNNKEL (reference sequence). The sequencing sample was made of peripheral blood. The rearrangement links TRBV3-1 (or the pseudogene TRBV3-2) to TRBJ2-1, with D possibly matching TRBD1 (5 bases). The sequence was obtained from a human donor with acute or convalescent COVID-19. The donor label of this sample is uncertain. The CDR3 loop is CASSPTRARVVNGQFF. The CDR3 DNA reads TGTGCCAGCAGCCCGACCCGGGCCAGGGTGGTGAATGGGCAGTTCTTC.